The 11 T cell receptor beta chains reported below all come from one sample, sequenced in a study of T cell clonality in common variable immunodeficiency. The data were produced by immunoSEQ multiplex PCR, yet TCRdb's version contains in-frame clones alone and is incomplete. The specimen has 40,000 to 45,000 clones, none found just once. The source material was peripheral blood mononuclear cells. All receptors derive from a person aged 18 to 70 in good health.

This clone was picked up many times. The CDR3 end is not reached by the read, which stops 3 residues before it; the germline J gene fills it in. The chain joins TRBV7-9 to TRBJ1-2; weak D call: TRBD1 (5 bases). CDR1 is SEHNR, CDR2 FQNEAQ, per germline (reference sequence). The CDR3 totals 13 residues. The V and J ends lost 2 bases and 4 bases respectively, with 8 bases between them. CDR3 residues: CASSLQGAYGYTF. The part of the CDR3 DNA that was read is TGTGCCAGCAGCTTACAGGGAGCCTATGGC.

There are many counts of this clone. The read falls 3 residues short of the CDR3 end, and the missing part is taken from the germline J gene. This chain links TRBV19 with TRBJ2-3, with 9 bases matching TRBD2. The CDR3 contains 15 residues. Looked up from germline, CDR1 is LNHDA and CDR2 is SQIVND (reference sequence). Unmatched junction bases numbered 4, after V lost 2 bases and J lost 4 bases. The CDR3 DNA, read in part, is TGTGCCAGTAGTATACCAGCGGGAGGCGCAGATACG. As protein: CASSIPAGGADT. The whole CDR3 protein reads CASSIPAGGADTQYF.

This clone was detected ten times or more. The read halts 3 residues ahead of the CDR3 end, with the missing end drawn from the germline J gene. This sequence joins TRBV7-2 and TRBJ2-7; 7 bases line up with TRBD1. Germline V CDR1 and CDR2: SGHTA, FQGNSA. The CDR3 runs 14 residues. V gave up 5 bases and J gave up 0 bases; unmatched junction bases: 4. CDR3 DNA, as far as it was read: TGTGCCAGCAGCCGAGACAGGGTCTCCTACGAG. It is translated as CASSRDRVSYE. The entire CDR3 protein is CASSRDRVSYEQYF.

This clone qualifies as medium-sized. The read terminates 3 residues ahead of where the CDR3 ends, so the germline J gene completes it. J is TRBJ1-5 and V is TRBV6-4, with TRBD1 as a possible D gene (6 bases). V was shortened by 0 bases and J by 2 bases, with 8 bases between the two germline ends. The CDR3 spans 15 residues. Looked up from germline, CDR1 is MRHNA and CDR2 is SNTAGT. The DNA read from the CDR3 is TGTGCCAGCAGTGACTCGGCAGGGGGCAATCAGCCC. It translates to CASSDSAGGNQP. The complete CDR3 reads CASSDSAGGNQPQHF.

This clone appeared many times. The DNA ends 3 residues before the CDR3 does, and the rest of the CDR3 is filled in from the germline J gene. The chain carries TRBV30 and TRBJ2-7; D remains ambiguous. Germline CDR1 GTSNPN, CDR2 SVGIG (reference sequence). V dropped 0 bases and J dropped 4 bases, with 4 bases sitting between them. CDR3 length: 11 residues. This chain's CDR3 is CAWSVSYEQYF. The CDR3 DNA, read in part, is TGTGCCTGGAGTGTCAGTTACGAG.

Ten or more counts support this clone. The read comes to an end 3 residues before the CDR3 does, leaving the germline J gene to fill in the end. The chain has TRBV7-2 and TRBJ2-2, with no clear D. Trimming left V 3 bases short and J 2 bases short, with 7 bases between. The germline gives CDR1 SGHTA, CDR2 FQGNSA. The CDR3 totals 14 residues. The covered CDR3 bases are TGTGCCAGCAGCTTTCAGACAAACACCGGGGAG. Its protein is CASSFQTNTGE. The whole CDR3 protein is CASSFQTNTGELFF.

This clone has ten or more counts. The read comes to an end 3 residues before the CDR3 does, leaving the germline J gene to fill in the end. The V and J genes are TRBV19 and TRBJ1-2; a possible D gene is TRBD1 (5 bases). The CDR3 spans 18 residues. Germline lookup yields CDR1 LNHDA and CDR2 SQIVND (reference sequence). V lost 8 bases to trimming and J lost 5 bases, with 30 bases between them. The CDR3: CASSGSQGKTPLGYGYTF. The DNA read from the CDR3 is TGTGCCAGTTCCGGGTCGCAGGGTAAAACCCCGCTTGGATATGGC.

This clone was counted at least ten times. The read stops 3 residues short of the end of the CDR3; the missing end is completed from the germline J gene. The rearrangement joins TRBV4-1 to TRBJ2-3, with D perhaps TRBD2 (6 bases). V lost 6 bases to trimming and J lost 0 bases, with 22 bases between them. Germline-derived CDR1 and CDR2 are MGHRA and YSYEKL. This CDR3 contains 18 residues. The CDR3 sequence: CASRPKAGGGMSTDTQYF. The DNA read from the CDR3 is TGCGCCAGCAGACCCAAAGCGGGTGGGGGGATGAGCACAGATACG.

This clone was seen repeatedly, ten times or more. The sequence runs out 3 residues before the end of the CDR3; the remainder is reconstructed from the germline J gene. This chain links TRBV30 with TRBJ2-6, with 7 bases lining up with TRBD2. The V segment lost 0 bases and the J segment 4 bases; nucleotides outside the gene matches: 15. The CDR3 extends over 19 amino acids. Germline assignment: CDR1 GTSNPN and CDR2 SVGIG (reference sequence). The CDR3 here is CAWSVQGNLAGPGANVLTF. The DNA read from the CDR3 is TGTGCCTGGAGTGTACAAGGCAACTTAGCGGGTCCGGGGGCCAACGTC.

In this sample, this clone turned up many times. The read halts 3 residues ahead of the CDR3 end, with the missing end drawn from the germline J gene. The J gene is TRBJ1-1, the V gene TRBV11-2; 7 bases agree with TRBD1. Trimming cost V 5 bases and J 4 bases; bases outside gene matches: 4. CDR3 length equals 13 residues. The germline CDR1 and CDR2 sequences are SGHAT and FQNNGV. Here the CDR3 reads CASSPWDSTEAFF. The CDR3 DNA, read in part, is TGTGCCAGCAGCCCCTGGGACAGCACTGAA.

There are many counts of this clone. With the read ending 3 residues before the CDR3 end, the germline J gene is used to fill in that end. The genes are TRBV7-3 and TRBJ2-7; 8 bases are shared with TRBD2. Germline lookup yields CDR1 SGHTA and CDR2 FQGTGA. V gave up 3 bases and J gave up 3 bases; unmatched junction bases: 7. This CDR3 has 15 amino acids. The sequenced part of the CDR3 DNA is TGTGCCAGCAGCTTCTCCGGGGGGGTCGGCTACGAG. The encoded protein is CASSFSGGVGYE. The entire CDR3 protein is CASSFSGGVGYEQYF.